The sequence of this TCR beta chain was determined in a study of T cell changes during pregnancy in multiple sclerosis. Germline CDR1 is SGHRS and CDR2 is YFSETQ. The CDR3 is made up of 15 amino acids. The V end was cut by 8 bases, the J end by 0 bases, with 12 bases between. Clones were read by immunoSEQ multiplex PCR, and TCRdb kept only the in-frame ones, dropping some. The sample yields 55,000 to 70,000 clones, roughly 89% seen once. This TCR derives from a female donor in good health, enrolled as a control in a pregnancy study. This chain uses TRBV5-1 with TRBJ2-6; D is uncertain. The material was peripheral blood, obtained in the third trimester of pregnancy. The CDR3 region has the DNA TGCGCCAGTTCTCCGGAGTTCTCTGGGGCCAACGTCCTGACTTTC. It is translated as CASSPEFSGANVLTF.